Reported below is one TCR beta chain. Its matching antigen is unknown. This entry is derived from a study of T cells in localized non-small cell lung cancer. General study points: Heterogeneity stays possible, as sequencing covered only one tumor region. Appearance in adjacent lung was seen for a median 57 of the top 100 tumor clones. Uninvolved adjacent lung had higher T cell clonality than tumor and all other tissues.

The V and J ends lost 3 bases and 6 bases, in that order; junction bases with no gene match: 1. Germline V CDR1 and CDR2: SGHTS, YDEGEE. The CDR3 loop spans 12 amino acids. Libraries were prepared by immunoSEQ multiplex PCR; TCRdb keeps only in-frame clonotypes and omits some of them. The sample includes around 20,000 clones, about nine tenths of them seen just once. V gene TRBV5-8 combines with J gene TRBJ2-7, with 9 bases fitting TRBD2. The source of this sequence is a woman aged 35 to 75 with stage I lung adenocarcinoma. Sequencing was performed on peripheral blood, taken before any cancer treatment. The CDR3 DNA is TGTGCCAGCAGCTCGACTAGCGGCGAGCAGTACTTC. Residues: CASSSTSGEQYF.